The 4 T cell receptor beta chains given below trace back to one sample, sequenced in a study of early T cells in non-severe SARS-CoV-2 infection. TCRdb analysed the 5' RACE reads with MiXCR anew, one entry per CDR3 protein. The table shows just over 65,000 distinct CDR3 sequences, with roughly 13% occurring only once. The sequenced sample consisted of whole blood. Every receptor here comes from an adult who was a healthcare worker with PCR-confirmed SARS-CoV-2 infection or an uninfected control (not recorded which).

V and J are TRBV28 and TRBJ2-4, with 15 bases lining up with TRBD2. After removal of 6 bases from V and 8 bases from J, the junction contained 11 bases not matched to a gene. In germline, CDR1 is MDHEN, CDR2 SYDVKM. The CDR3 consists of 17 residues. The CDR3 DNA is TGTGCCAGCAGGCTCGGACTAGCGGGAGGGCCAGGGTACATTCAGTACTTC. Amino acid sequence: CASRLGLAGGPGYIQYF.

Ten or more counts support this clonotype. The chain couples TRBV6-2 or TRBV6-3 to TRBJ2-1; TRBD1 might be the D (6 bases). Germline CDR1 MNHEY, CDR2 SVGEGT. The CDR3 extends over 13 amino acids. V lost 6 bases to trimming and J lost 9 bases, with 15 bases between them. The CDR3 reads CASSPYWGPEQFF. Here the CDR3 DNA reads TGTGCCAGCAGCCCCTACTGGGGGCCTGAGCAGTTCTTC.

V usage is TRBV19 and J usage is TRBJ2-7; the match to TRBD2 covers 9 bases. The germline CDR1 and CDR2 sequences are LNHDA and SQIVND (reference sequence). The CDR3 loop spans 16 amino acids. The trim removed 5 bases at V and 3 bases at J, leaving 11 bases unmatched. The CDR3 DNA is TGTGCCAGTAGTCCCCTAGCGGGACCTTCCATCTACGAGCAGTACTTC. This translates into CASSPLAGPSIYEQYF.

DNA for the CDR3: TGCGCCAGCAGCTTGGGAGACGGCGGCACTGAAGCTTTCTTT. Residues: CASSLGDGGTEAFF. V gene TRBV5-1 combines with J gene TRBJ1-1; D is unresolved. Trimming took off 0 bases at V and 4 bases at J, with 10 bases between the two ends. Germline V gives CDR1 SGHRS, CDR2 YFSETQ. The CDR3 spans 14 residues.